What follows are 10 T cell receptor beta chains derived from one specimen sequenced in a study of T cell responses to AZD1222 COVID-19 vaccine. The data were produced by immunoSEQ multiplex PCR, yet TCRdb's version contains in-frame clones alone and is incomplete. The table has roughly 130,000 clones, roughly nine tenths seen once; the top ten hold approximately 2%. The sequencing here drew on peripheral blood, taken on day 0 of AZD1222 vaccination. These receptor sequences come from an adult in good health.

The V call is TRBV19, the J call TRBJ2-5; the D call may be TRBD1 or TRBD2 (5 bases each). CDR3 length equals 14 residues. Germline values: CDR1 LNHDA, CDR2 SQIVND (reference sequence). Trimming removed 7 bases at V and 5 bases at J, with 17 bases between. The CDR3 nucleotides read TGTGCCAGTACGGGGACCGAGGCTTCGGAGACCCAGTACTTC. It specifies CASTGTEASETQYF.

The CDR3 protein is CASRGAYEQYF. The CDR3, as DNA: TGTGCCAGCAGGGGAGCCTACGAGCAGTACTTC. The V and J genes are TRBV6-5 and TRBJ2-7; D may be TRBD2 (5 bases). The V gene's germline CDR1 is MNHEY and CDR2 SVGAGI. The CDR3 covers 11 residues. Trimming removed 6 bases at V and 2 bases at J, with 5 bases between.

The chain couples TRBV19 to TRBJ1-1, with TRBD1 as a possible D gene (6 bases). CDR1 is LNHDA, CDR2 SQIVND, per germline (reference sequence). Trimming shortened V by 4 bases and J by 0 bases, and 15 bases separated the two germline ends. This CDR3 region has 16 residues. CDR3 protein: CASSNRQGSLNTEAFF. The CDR3, as DNA: TGTGCCAGTAGTAATCGGCAGGGGTCTCTGAACACTGAAGCTTTCTTT.

This clone has a single count. V gene TRBV2 combines with J gene TRBJ2-5, with D unresolved. The V gene lost 6 bases and the J gene lost 1 base, with 9 bases spanning the gap. The CDR3 is 13 residues long. The V gene's germline CDR1 is SNHLY and CDR2 FYNNEI. Written as DNA, the CDR3 is TGTGCCAGCAGCATGGTGGGCCAAGAGACCCAGTACTTC. This codes for CASSMVGQETQYF. The complete variable domain, with remaining parts taken from reference TRBV2 and TRBJ2-5, reads EPEVTQTPSHQVTQMGQEVILRCVPISNHLYFYWYRQILGQKVEFLVSFYNNEISEKSEIFDDQFSVERPDGSNFTLKIRSTKLEDSAMYFCASSMVGQETQYFGPGTRLLVL.

V and J are TRBV5-6 and TRBJ2-7; tentatively, D is TRBD1 or TRBD2 (5 bases each). The CDR3 is 16 residues long. Trimming pared 5 bases from V and 4 bases from J, leaving 22 bases between. Germline V CDR1 and CDR2: SGHDT, YYEEEE. CDR3 DNA sequence: TGTGCCAGCAGGACTACTCAGGGTGCCAACTTTTACGAGCAGTACTTC. Translating gives CASRTTQGANFYEQYF.

This clone occurred once. V is TRBV4-2 and J is TRBJ1-2; D is undetermined. V was shortened by 1 base and J by 5 bases, with 23 bases between the two germline ends. The CDR3 spans 18 residues. CDR1 LGHNA and CDR2 YNFKEQ come from the germline V gene. In DNA, the CDR3 is TGTGCCAGCAGCCAAGTTACCGAGAGTAGGTGGGGTTCGTATGGCTACACCTTC. As protein: CASSQVTESRWGSYGYTF.

This clone was observed a handful of times. Additional DNA sequences in this sample encode the identical CDR3. This chain links TRBV20-1 with TRBJ1-2; D unclear. CDR3 length: 11 residues. V gave up 1 base and J gave up 4 bases, with 4 bases separating them. Per germline, CDR1 DFQATT and CDR2 SNEGSKA (reference sequence). In DNA form, the CDR3 reads TGCAGTGCTAGAGGGGGCTATGGCTACACCTTC. Amino acid sequence: CSARGGYGYTF.

The J gene is TRBJ2-2, the V gene TRBV18; TRBD1 is a possible D gene (5 bases). The CDR3 sequence is 12 residues long. CDR1 and CDR2 (germline): KGHSH, LQKENI. V lost 4 bases to trimming and J lost 6 bases, with 6 bases between them. CDR3 protein: CASSQGPGELFF. CDR3 sequence (DNA): TGTGCCAGCTCACAGGGGCCCGGGGAGCTGTTTTTT.

This clone is a singleton in its sample. This chain connects TRBV27 to TRBJ2-6; perhaps D is TRBD1 or TRBD2 (5 bases each). CDR1 is MNHEY and CDR2 is SMNVEV in the germline V gene (reference sequence). Trimming took off 5 bases at V and 0 bases at J, with 8 bases between the two ends. The CDR3 covers 15 residues. The CDR3 protein is CASSAGTSGANVLTF. DNA of the CDR3: TGTGCCAGCAGTGCAGGGACCTCTGGGGCCAACGTCCTGACTTTC.

The chain has TRBV11-2 and TRBJ1-2, with a weak D call TRBD1 (6 bases). Between the trimmed V and J ends, which lost 4 bases and 8 bases, there was a span of 23 bases. Germline CDR1 and CDR2: SGHAT and FQNNGV. The CDR3 length is 16 residues. The CDR3 bases are TGTGCCAGCAGCTCTCGAATCAAGGACAGACCAGACGGCTACACCTTC. It yields the protein CASSSRIKDRPDGYTF.